Listed here are 29 T cell receptor beta chains from one sample, sequenced in a study of lymphopenia after photon versus proton radiotherapy. Sequencing used immunoSEQ multiplex PCR; TCRdb keeps in-frame clones, though not all of them. The sample consists of 40,000 to 55,000 clones, 92% of them appearing once. This specimen consisted of peripheral blood, obtained from a patient treated with photon-based radiotherapy. These receptors were taken from a woman in her forties with cholangiocarcinoma.

V and J are TRBV28 and TRBJ2-7, with 8 bases matching TRBD1. The CDR3 loop spans 13 amino acids. The germline V gene has CDR1 MDHEN and CDR2 SYDVKM. J lost 4 bases, V lost 6 bases, and 5 bases had no gene match. The CDR3 here is CASSTGQGYEQYF. The CDR3 DNA reads TGTGCCAGCAGCACAGGACAGGGATACGAGCAGTACTTC.

The chain employs TRBV28 and TRBJ1-2; TRBD1 matches 8 bases. V was clipped by 3 bases and J by 7 bases; unmatched bases: 7. CDR3 length: 14 residues. The germline V gene encodes CDR1 MDHEN and CDR2 SYDVKM. In nucleotides, the CDR3 is TGTGCCAGCAGTTTTAGTCAGGGGGCGACTGGCTACACCTTC. Protein sequence: CASSFSQGATGYTF.

V gene TRBV29-1 combines with J gene TRBJ2-1; D gene ambiguous. Trimming took off 1 base at V and 7 bases at J, with 8 bases between the two ends. CDR1 is SQVTM and CDR2 is ANQGSEA in the germline V gene. The CDR3 contains 12 residues. CDR3 in amino acids: CSVEAYRNEQFF. CDR3 DNA: TGCAGCGTTGAAGCCTATAGGAATGAGCAGTTCTTC.

The rearrangement joins TRBV6-5 to TRBJ1-2, with 7 bases that match TRBD1. Germline V lookup: CDR1 MNHEY, CDR2 SVGAGI. With V trimmed by 0 bases and J by 0 bases, 1 base remained unmatched. This CDR3 contains 15 residues. The CDR3 DNA sequence: TGTGCCAGCAGTTACTCGACAGGGCCTAACTATGGCTACACCTTC. It is translated as CASSYSTGPNYGYTF.

The chain links TRBV28 to TRBJ1-1; D may be TRBD1 (5 bases). Trimming cost V 5 bases and J 5 bases, with 15 bases left between them. The CDR3 runs to 14 residues. Per germline, CDR1 MDHEN and CDR2 SYDVKM. The chain's CDR3 is CASSELVGGTEAFF. In DNA, the CDR3 is TGTGCCAGCAGTGAATTAGTGGGGGGAACTGAAGCTTTCTTT. Full variable domain (rest looked up from reference TRBV28 and TRBJ1-1): DVKVTQSSRYLVKRTGEKVFLECVQDMDHENMFWYRQDPGLGLRLIYFSYDVKMKEKGDIPEGYSVSREKKERFSLILESASTNQTSMYLCASSELVGGTEAFFGQGTRLTVV.

The chain recombines TRBV18 with TRBJ2-4; weak D call: TRBD1 (5 bases). Trimming took off 2 bases at V and 5 bases at J, with 10 bases between the two ends. This CDR3 contains 14 residues. In germline, CDR1 is KGHSH, CDR2 LQKENI. The CDR3 is CASSPGATQNIQYF. The CDR3 DNA sequence: TGTGCCAGCTCACCAGGGGCCACTCAAAACATTCAGTACTTC.

The rearrangement joins TRBV4-2 to TRBJ2-7; D gene ambiguous. The CDR3 loop spans 15 amino acids. Germline V gene data show CDR1 as LGHNA and CDR2 as YNFKEQ. V was pared by 1 base and J by 6 bases, with 16 bases between. The CDR3 bases are TGTGCCAGCAGCCAAGGTCCTCTGGGCTCGGGCGAGCAGTACTTC. Its translation is CASSQGPLGSGEQYF.

For this clone: The junction departs from germline at one end; a sequencing error may be responsible. The chain has TRBV7-7 and TRBJ1-6; D is unresolved. The CDR3 is 13 amino acids. Per the germline V gene, CDR1 is SSHAT and CDR2 is FNYEAQ (reference sequence). CDR3 residues: CASSPGRNSPLHF. The CDR3 region has the DNA TGTGCTAGCAGCCCCGGGAGGAATTCACCCCTCCACTTT.

The chain carries TRBV5-6 and TRBJ2-1; 7 bases agree with TRBD1. Trimming at V came to 6 bases and at J to 8 bases, leaving 5 bases not matched to a gene. This CDR3 has 12 residues. Looked up from germline, CDR1 is SGHDT and CDR2 is YYEEEE. The CDR3 sequence is CASTQGVDEQFF. CDR3 sequence (DNA): TGTGCCAGCACCCAGGGGGTTGATGAGCAGTTCTTC.

The CDR3 DNA reads TGTGCCAGCAGCTTCGGGCCGTCTTATGGCTACACCTTC. Its translation: CASSFGPSYGYTF. The chain links TRBV7-8 to TRBJ1-2; D gene unclear. Germline CDR1 is SGHVS and CDR2 is FQNEAQ. CDR3 length: 13 amino acids. The V and J ends lost 3 bases and 5 bases respectively, with 10 bases between them.

This chain links TRBV7-3 with TRBJ2-7; 7 bases agree with TRBD2. The CDR3 covers 13 residues. The germline V gene has CDR1 SGHTA and CDR2 FQGTGA. The trim removed 5 bases at V and 1 base at J, leaving 2 bases unmatched. CDR3 nucleotides: TGTGCCAGCAGCGCACTAGCGTCCTACGAGCAGTACTTC. It encodes CASSALASYEQYF. Based on the CDR3 plus reference TRBV7-3 and TRBJ2-7, the full variable domain is GAGVSQTPSNKVTEKGKYVELRCDPISGHTALYWYRQSLGQGPEFLIYFQGTGAADDSGLPNDRFFAVRPEGSVSTLKIQRTERGDSAVYLCASSALASYEQYFGPGTRLTVT.

The chain combines TRBV2 with TRBJ2-5, with D tentatively TRBD1 (5 bases). The end of the DNA fits TRBJ2-7 better, so the J call may be wrong. Germline CDR1 is SNHLY and CDR2 is FYNNEI. The CDR3 has 12 residues. CDR3 amino acids: CASREQVYEQYF. Here the CDR3 DNA reads TGTGCCAGCAGGGAACAGGTCTACGAGCAGTACTTC.

This clone appeared a single time. The gene calls are TRBV6-1 and TRBJ2-7, with D possibly being TRBD2 (6 bases). Trimming left V 2 bases short and J 11 bases short, with 16 bases between. The CDR3 sequence is 13 residues long. Germline V gene data show CDR1 as MNHNS and CDR2 as SASEGT. The CDR3 region is CASSESYGGIEYF. The CDR3 nucleotides are TGTGCCAGCAGTGAATCATACGGAGGGATTGAGTACTTC.

J is TRBJ1-2 and V is TRBV28; a weak D match, TRBD1 (5 bases). In germline, CDR1 is MDHEN, CDR2 SYDVKM. The CDR3 loop spans 16 amino acids. The V and J ends lost 5 bases and 4 bases respectively, with 20 bases between them. The CDR3 DNA is TGTGCCAGCAGTCAACACTCTATTTTGACAGTCTATGGCTACACCTTC. Its protein is CASSQHSILTVYGYTF.

The chain links TRBV5-1 to TRBJ2-7; unclear D gene. In germline, CDR1 is SGHRS, CDR2 YFSETQ. V shed 2 bases and J shed 4 bases, with 4 bases lying between them. This CDR3 contains 11 residues. The CDR3 region has the DNA TGCGCCAGCAGCTTCATGTACGAGCAGTACTTC. It specifies CASSFMYEQYF.

The chain employs TRBV6-1 and TRBJ1-1; TRBD1 is a possible D gene (5 bases). The CDR3 is made up of 14 amino acids. Germline V gene data show CDR1 as MNHNS and CDR2 as SASEGT. V dropped 4 bases and J dropped 5 bases, with 14 bases sitting between them. The CDR3 region is CASSVDIKGTEAFF. For the CDR3, the DNA is TGTGCCAGCAGTGTGGATATTAAGGGGACTGAAGCTTTCTTT.

This chain connects TRBV5-1 to TRBJ1-5; D ambiguous. Trimming removed 0 bases from V and 0 bases from J, with 7 bases in between. Looked up from germline, CDR1 is SGHRS and CDR2 is YFSETQ. The CDR3 extends over 15 amino acids. DNA for the CDR3: TGCGCCAGCAGCTTGGATAGCCGTAGCAATCAGCCCCAGCATTTT. It is translated as CASSLDSRSNQPQHF.

The chain carries TRBV5-4 and TRBJ2-5; TRBD2 matches at 11 bases. The germline V gene encodes CDR1 SGHNT and CDR2 YYREEE (reference sequence). This CDR3 is 17 amino acids long. J lost 2 bases, V lost 0 bases, and 6 bases had no gene match. CDR3 sequence (DNA): TGTGCCAGCAGCTTGGGCTCTAGCGGGAGGCGGCAAGAGACCCAGTACTTC. This sequence encodes CASSLGSSGRRQETQYF.

As regards this clone: The same CDR3 also results from other DNA sequences found in this sample. The chain is built from TRBV10-3 and TRBJ2-7, with 8 nucleotides matching TRBD1. The J segment lost 2 bases and the V segment lost 6 bases, leaving 3 bases of the junction unmatched. The length of the CDR3 is 13 residues. The germline V gene encodes CDR1 ENHRY and CDR2 SYGVKD. CDR3 loop: CAIRDRGAYEQYF. The CDR3, as DNA: TGTGCCATCAGAGACAGGGGTGCCTACGAGCAGTACTTC.

The chain joins TRBV4-2 to TRBJ1-3, with D maybe TRBD1 (5 bases). CDR1 is LGHNA, CDR2 YNFKEQ, per germline. This CDR3 comprises 17 residues. The ends were cut back, 0 bases at V and 1 base at J, with 13 bases in the middle. The CDR3 DNA follows: TGTGCCAGCAGCCAAGATCCGGGGGGGTGGTCTGGAAACACCATATATTTT. Amino acid sequence: CASSQDPGGWSGNTIYF.

The V gene is TRBV5-4, the J gene TRBJ2-7; the D gene is possibly TRBD1 (6 bases). This CDR3 comprises 12 residues. V lost 3 bases and J 12 bases, leaving 16 bases between the germline ends. Germline CDR1 and CDR2: SGHNT and YYREEE (reference sequence). CDR3 DNA sequence: TGTGCCAGCAGCTCGGGAACAGGGTTTCCGTACTTC. Amino acid sequence: CASSSGTGFPYF.

The gene calls are TRBV13 and TRBJ2-1; D gene ambiguous. V was pared by 0 bases and J by 0 bases, with 6 bases between. The CDR3 has 15 amino acids. Germline V gene sequence: CDR1 PRHDT, CDR2 FYEKMQ (reference sequence). The CDR3 spells CASSLGPLSYNEQFF. CDR3 DNA: TGTGCCAGCAGCTTAGGACCCCTCTCCTACAATGAGCAGTTCTTC.

The V gene is TRBV7-2, the J gene TRBJ1-2, with D possibly being TRBD1 (5 bases). There are 15 residues in the CDR3. Germline values: CDR1 SGHTA, CDR2 FQGNSA. V lost 1 base to trimming and J lost 2 bases, with 11 bases between them. CDR3 nucleotides: TGTGCCAGCAGCTTAGATCTAGGGGCGAACTATGGCTACACCTTC. The encoded protein is CASSLDLGANYGYTF.

The CDR3 loop reads CATGVWAGPLNYGYTF. The CDR3 DNA sequence: TGTGCCACCGGCGTTTGGGCAGGCCCACTTAACTATGGCTACACCTTC. J is TRBJ1-2 and V is TRBV7-2; no definite D call. V lost 10 bases and J lost 1, with 22 bases in between. The CDR3 is 16 residues long. The germline gives CDR1 SGHTA, CDR2 FQGNSA. The full variable domain, with the rest looked up from reference TRBV7-2 and TRBJ1-2, is GAGVSQSPSNKVTEKGKDVELRCDPISGHTALYWYRQSLGQGLEFLIYFQGNSAPDKSGLPSDRFSAERTGGSVSTLTIQRTQQEDSAVYLCATGVWAGPLNYGYTFGSGTRLTVV.

The V call is TRBV21-1, the J call TRBJ2-7; the D call in the table, TRBD1, was not verified against the DNA. TRBV21-1 corresponds to a pseudogene. The CDR3 is made up of 12 amino acids. As DNA, the CDR3 is TGTGCCAGCAGCCCCAGGTTGTACGAGCAGTACTTC. It encodes CASSPRLYEQYF.

The chain employs TRBV6-1 and TRBJ2-4; tentative D call: TRBD2 (5 bases). Germline loops: CDR1 MNHNS, CDR2 SASEGT. The CDR3 extends over 17 amino acids. The V end lost 7 bases, the J end lost 0 bases, and 19 bases lay between the germline ends. CDR3 sequence reads: CASIDPRGFLAKNIQYF. The CDR3 DNA reads as TGTGCCAGCATTGACCCCCGGGGTTTTCTAGCCAAAAACATTCAGTACTTC.

The chain recombines TRBV11-2 with TRBJ1-1, with D possibly TRBD1 on 5 matching bases. In germline, CDR1 is SGHAT, CDR2 FQNNGV. This CDR3 comprises 13 residues. Between the trimmed V and J ends, which lost 6 bases and 4 bases, there was a span of 12 bases. The DNA for the CDR3 is TGTGCCAGCAGGGTTGGGGGGGGCACTGAAGCTTTCTTT. Translated: CASRVGGGTEAFF.

The V gene is TRBV28, the J gene TRBJ1-3; D perhaps matches TRBD1 (6 bases). CDR1 MDHEN and CDR2 SYDVKM come from the germline V gene. Between the trimmed V and J ends, which lost 2 bases and 4 bases, there was a span of 12 bases. The CDR3 is 15 amino acids. The CDR3 DNA reads TGTGCCAGCAGTTTAGGGGGGGCTCGCGGAAACACCATATATTTT. Protein: CASSLGGARGNTIYF. Using reference TRBV28 and TRBJ1-3 for the parts outside the CDR3, the full variable domain is DVKVTQSSRYLVKRTGEKVFLECVQDMDHENMFWYRQDPGLGLRLIYFSYDVKMKEKGDIPEGYSVSREKKERFSLILESASTNQTSMYLCASSLGGARGNTIYFGEGSWLTVV.

The chain carries TRBV5-5 and TRBJ1-2; D call uncertain. The CDR3 runs to 13 residues. Germline CDR1 and CDR2: SGHKS and YYEKEE (reference sequence). The V and J ends lost 5 bases and 1 base respectively, with 9 bases between them. CDR3 in amino acids: CASSPGLNYGYTF. CDR3 DNA: TGTGCCAGCAGTCCGGGCCTTAACTATGGCTACACCTTC.